This T cell receptor (beta chain) was identified during a study of blood T cell repertoires in COVID-19. This CDR3 is 13 amino acids long. Germline CDR1 SNHLY, CDR2 FYNNEI. Trimming removed 8 bases from V and 5 bases from J, with 15 bases in between. Produced via immunoSEQ multiplex PCR; TCRdb's table is partial and in-frame only. The table has under 150,000 clones, roughly 84% seen once; the top ten hold 8% to 9%. The TCR was taken from a woman aged 65 to 85 who had recovered from COVID-19. The sequenced material came from peripheral blood. The chain joins TRBV2 to TRBJ2-5; weak D call: TRBD1 (6 bases). CDR3 in DNA: TGTGCCAGCGGAACAGACAGGTGGGAGACCCAGTACTTC. This sequence encodes CASGTDRWETQYF.